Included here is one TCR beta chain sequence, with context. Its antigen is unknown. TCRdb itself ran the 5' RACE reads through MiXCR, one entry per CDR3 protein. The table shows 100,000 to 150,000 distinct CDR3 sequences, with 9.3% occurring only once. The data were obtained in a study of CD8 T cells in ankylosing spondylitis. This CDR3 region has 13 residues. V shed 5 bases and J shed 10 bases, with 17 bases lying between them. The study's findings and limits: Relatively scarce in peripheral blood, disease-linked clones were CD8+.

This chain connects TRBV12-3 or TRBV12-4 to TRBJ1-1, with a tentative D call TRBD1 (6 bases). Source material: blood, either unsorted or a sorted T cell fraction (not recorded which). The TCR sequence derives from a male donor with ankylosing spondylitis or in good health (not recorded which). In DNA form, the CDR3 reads TGTGCCAGCAGTCGCGCCGGGGGGCATAGAGCTTTCTTT. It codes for CASSRAGGHRAFF.